Following are 9 T cell receptor beta chains from one sample sequenced in a study of Graves' ophthalmopathy and Graves' hyperthyroidism (dated by TCRdb to 2017 to 2018). The instrument given in TCRdb is Illumina HiSeq 2000. For repertoire sequencing, the TCR beta CDR3 regions were amplified from RNA transcripts. The first round of RT-PCR was done with HTBI primers and the Qiagen OneStep RT-PCR kit, and was followed by a second round of multiplex PCR, then size selection and purification. The raw public data were reprocessed by TCRdb itself: fastp quality trimming at Q25, MiXCR clonotype calling, in-frame beta chains only. Identical CDR3 protein sequences are pooled into one entry, listed with their most common genes and DNA. This sample gives almost 750,000 distinct CDR3 sequences in total; 40% of them show up just once. 40% to 45% of the sample lies in the top ten. Sequenced material: peripheral blood. All receptors come from an adult man with Graves' ophthalmopathy.

The chain employs TRBV2 and TRBJ1-2; 9 bases line up with TRBD1. Per germline, CDR1 SNHLY and CDR2 FYNNEI. The CDR3 runs to 14 residues. After removal of 4 bases from V and 7 bases from J, the junction contained 7 bases not matched to a gene. The CDR3 loop reads CASSVSGQGFGYTF. The CDR3 region has the DNA TGTGCCAGCAGTGTTTCGGGACAGGGATTTGGCTACACCTTC. Variable domain in full (rest from reference TRBV2 and TRBJ1-2): EPEVTQTPSHQVTQMGQEVILRCVPISNHLYFYWYRQILGQKVEFLVSFYNNEISEKSEIFDDQFSVERPDGSNFTLKIRSTKLEDSAMYFCASSVSGQGFGYTFGSGTRLTVV.

This clonotype was seen many times. The chain combines TRBV15 with TRBJ2-5; D remains unclear. Trimming took off 6 bases at V and 4 bases at J, with 12 bases between the two ends. The CDR3 is 13 amino acids. Germline V gene data show CDR1 as LNHNV and CDR2 as YYDKDF (reference sequence). The chain's CDR3 is CATRKGISETQYF. The CDR3 nucleotides read TGTGCCACCAGGAAAGGGATATCAGAGACCCAGTACTTC.

As regards this clonotype: Since a much larger clone is just one base distant, this may be a read error. The chain carries TRBV10-1 and TRBJ2-2, with D uncertain. This CDR3 spans 13 amino acids. V was shortened by 8 bases and J by 3 bases, with 10 bases between the two germline ends. The V gene's germline CDR1 is WNHNN and CDR2 SYGVQD (reference sequence). The CDR3 region is CASGFTDTGELFF. The CDR3 nucleotides are TGCGCCAGCGGTTTTACAGACACCGGGGAGCTGTTTTTT.

This clonotype was seen at least ten times. The V and J genes are TRBV7-2 and TRBJ2-5; D perhaps matches TRBD2 (6 bases). Trimming removed 1 base at V and 6 bases at J, with 9 bases between. Germline V gene sequence: CDR1 SGHTA, CDR2 FQGNSA. The CDR3 contains 13 residues. CDR3 loop: CASSLGDSKTQYF. CDR3 in DNA: TGTGCCAGCAGCTTAGGGGACTCGAAGACCCAGTACTTC.

CDR3 protein: CASSSELDRTMNTEAFF. CDR3 nucleotides: TGTGCCAGTAGTTCTGAGCTGGATCGGACCATGAACACTGAAGCTTTCTTT. This sequence joins TRBV19 and TRBJ1-1; D not certain. Deletions cut 5 bases from V and 0 bases from J, with 19 bases between. The CDR3 is made up of 17 amino acids. Germline CDR1 and CDR2: LNHDA and SQIVND (reference sequence). The entire variable domain, with the rest obtained from reference TRBV19 and TRBJ1-1, is as follows: DGGITQSPKYLFRKEGQNVTLSCEQNLNHDAMYWYRQDPGQGLRLIYYSQIVNDFQKGDIAEGYSVSREKKESFPLTVTSAQKNPTAFYLCASSSELDRTMNTEAFFGQGTRLTVV.

The J gene is TRBJ2-7, the V gene TRBV20-1, with D maybe TRBD1 (5 bases). This CDR3 comprises 12 residues. Germline V CDR1 and CDR2: DFQATT, SNEGSKA (reference sequence). The V end was cut by 6 bases, the J end by 0 bases, with 9 bases between. In DNA form, the CDR3 reads TGCAGTGCCCGCGACAGCTCCTACGAGCAGTACGTC. As protein: CSARDSSYEQYV.

This clonotype has at least ten counts. The V gene is TRBV2, the J gene TRBJ2-5; 8 bases agree with TRBD1. V shed 6 bases and J 3 bases; nucleotides not matched to a gene: 15. Germline CDR1 and CDR2: SNHLY and FYNNEI. CDR3 length equals 17 residues. CDR3 coding DNA: TGTGCCAGCAGCGATCCGTCAAGGGACAGGACGGAAGAGACCCAGTACTTC. It yields the protein CASSDPSRDRTEETQYF.

The chain uses TRBV10-3 and TRBJ1-1; possible D gene TRBD1, 5 bases. The CDR3 loop spans 14 amino acids. V gave up 8 bases and J gave up 14 bases, with 27 bases separating them. Germline-derived CDR1 and CDR2 are ENHRY and SYGVKD. DNA for the CDR3: TGTGCCATCGGGGGAGCGGGAGAGGTTAATGAGCAGTTCTTT. Translated: CAIGGAGEVNEQFF.

There are many counts of this clonotype. The chain links TRBV29-1 to TRBJ1-5; 7 bases match TRBD1. The CDR3 has 14 amino acids. V lost 7 bases to trimming and J lost 4 bases; unmatched junction nucleotides: 10. Germline values: CDR1 SQVTM, CDR2 ANQGSEA. The CDR3 reads CSASDTGVNQPQHF. The CDR3 region has the DNA TGCAGCGCTTCCGACACAGGGGTAAATCAGCCCCAGCATTTT.